This T cell receptor (beta chain) was identified during a study of blood T cell repertoires in COVID-19. Sequencing was performed with immunoSEQ multiplex PCR; in TCRdb, only in-frame clones are kept and a portion is missing. The repertoire holds about 250,000 clones, with about 80% as singletons. Germline values: CDR1 SNHLY, CDR2 FYNNEI. This CDR3 is 14 amino acids long. V lost 3 bases to trimming and J lost 3 bases, with 10 bases between them. The chain is built from TRBV2 and TRBJ2-3; D may be TRBD2 (5 bases). The sequence was obtained from a man aged 50 or older who had recovered from COVID-19. The source material was PBMCs or T cells enriched from blood (not recorded which). The CDR3 loop reads CASSEVLETDTQYF. The CDR3 DNA sequence: TGTGCCAGCAGTGAGGTACTAGAGACAGATACGCAGTATTTT.